This T cell receptor beta chain was observed in a study of blood T cell repertoires in COVID-19. Concerning this clone itself: At the DNA level, this CDR3 is encoded by other sequences in the same sample as well.

Authors' processing steps: Nucleated cell number was recorded as an estimate derived from reference gene primer amplification. Sequencing was performed with immunoSEQ multiplex PCR; in TCRdb, only in-frame clones are kept and a portion is missing. The D gene and trimming were derived from the DNA, and the V and J assignments and clone size from that table. The repertoire holds a few hundred thousand clones, with around 92% as singletons. Specimen: peripheral blood. This TCR derives from a man in his forties or fifties with acute or convalescent COVID-19.

The CDR3 coding sequence is TGTGCCAGTAGTGGGAGCTCCTACAATGAGCAGTTCTTC. Encoded protein: CASSGSSYNEQFF. This chain links TRBV19 with TRBJ2-1, with D possibly being TRBD2 (5 bases). The CDR3 covers 13 residues. Trimming removed 5 bases at V and 0 bases at J, with 5 bases between. CDR1 and CDR2 (germline): LNHDA, SQIVND (reference sequence).